The present entry profiles one T cell receptor (beta chain) with its context. Its antigen remains unknown. Mismatch repair deficiency was confirmed in all patients, by PCR or immunohistochemistry. Germline lookup yields CDR1 SEHNR and CDR2 FQNEAQ (reference sequence). The CDR3 contains 14 residues. V lost 5 bases, J lost 5 bases, and 15 bases lay in between. Assay: immunoSEQ multiplex PCR; the TCRdb copy retains only in-frame clones and omits some. The sample records about 110,000 clones, more than 60% being singletons. The record originates from a study of PD-1 blockade in mismatch repair-deficient tumors. Broader study findings: After pembrolizumab, tumor-resident clones rose rapidly, then generally contracted before radiologic responses.

This chain joins TRBV7-9 and TRBJ2-5; D remains ambiguous. This sequence originates from an adult with mismatch repair-deficient cancer. Material: peripheral blood, obtained about 13 months after starting pembrolizumab. The CDR3 sequence is CASSQAWDGETQYF. DNA for the CDR3: TGTGCCAGCAGCCAGGCCTGGGATGGGGAGACCCAGTACTTC.